A selection of T cell receptor beta chains follows, all from one sample in a study of T-cell memory formation after mild COVID-19. Using its own MiXCR run on the 5' RACE reads, TCRdb lists one record per CDR3 protein. There are approximately 60,000 distinct CDR3 sequences in the sample; 9% to 9.5% occur only once, and more than 0.95% lies in the top ten. Input material: PBMCs or a T cell subset sorted from them (not recorded which). Receptors originate from a man aged 18 to 30 who had mild COVID-19 (a few samples of this study predate the infection). Cell type and time point are not known. Both conserved end residues are part of each CDR3. D genes are given only for firm matches. For some rows the clone size is stated as once, few or many, or as a class when expanded; others skip it.

abundance	j_gene	v_gene	d_gene	CDR3nt	CDR3aa
.	TRBJ2-3	TRBV5-1	TRBD2	TGCGCCAGCAGCTTGGGACTAGCGGGGCGCACAGATACGCAGTATTTT	CASSLGLAGRTDTQYF
few	TRBJ2-2	TRBV7-3	.	TGTGCCTCCGGCAAAACTCCCACCGGGGAGCTGTTTTTT	CASGKTPTGELFF
.	TRBJ1-1	TRBV12-3/TRBV12-4	TRBD1	TGTGCCAGCAGTTTAGCCGGGACAGTGGCTTTCTTT	CASSLAGTVAFF
.	TRBJ2-1	TRBV2	TRBD2	TGTGCCAGCAGGGTGACTAGCGGGGGTAAAAATGAGCAGTTCTTC	CASRVTSGGKNEQFF
.	TRBJ2-5	TRBV2	.	TGTGCCAGCAGATCGGAAGAGACCCAGTACTTC	CASRSEETQYF
.	TRBJ2-1	TRBV6-5	TRBD2	TGTGCCAGCAGTTACGGCGGGGGCTCCTACAATGAGCAGTTCTTC	CASSYGGGSYNEQFF
few	TRBJ2-1	TRBV24-1	.	TGTGCCACTCCCGAAGTCTACGCCTACAATGAGCAGTTCTTC	CATPEVYAYNEQFF
.	TRBJ2-1	TRBV5-1	.	TGCGCCAGCAGCTTGGAAAGCTCCTACAATGAGCAGTTCTTC	CASSLESSYNEQFF
.	TRBJ2-5	TRBV7-9	.	TGTGCCAGCAGCCAAGACTCGAGCCTAGGGGCCCAGTACTTC	CASSQDSSLGAQYF
.	TRBJ1-4	TRBV4-1	TRBD1	TGCGCCAGCAGCCGCACCTTAGGACAGGCTCAGGAAAAACTGTTTTTT	CASSRTLGQAQEKLFF
.	TRBJ1-5	TRBV6-2/TRBV6-3	TRBD1	TGTGCCAGCAGTACCGGGACAGGGGATTTGCCCCAGCATTTT	CASSTGTGDLPQHF